The clone carrying this T cell receptor beta chain was observed a few times. No antigen is known for it. The sample originates from a study of T cells after yellow fever vaccination. By 5'RACE template switching, TCR cDNA was produced, with a universal primer site and UMIs added in the process. One entry per CDR3 protein, called by TCRdb with MiXCR from the 5' RACE reads. The table includes 250,000 to 400,000 distinct CDR3 sequences, about 4% detected once. This CDR3 is built from 14 residues. Germline V CDR1 and CDR2: SEHNR, FQNEAQ (reference sequence). Deletions cut 4 bases from V and 3 bases from J, with 12 bases between. Study outcomes and limitations: Researchers cautioned that FACS-sorted repertoires could harbor abundant clonotypes contaminating from the bulk population. Although most clonotypes did not, a small share appeared in both CD4 and CD8 compartments.

The gene calls are TRBV7-9 and TRBJ2-5, with D perhaps matching TRBD1 or TRBD2 (5 bases each). This specimen was PBMCs, taken 5 days after the yellow fever booster vaccination. The sequence came from a man in his late teens or twenties who received the YFV17D yellow fever vaccine. CDR3 sequence (DNA): TGTGCCAGCAGCTCCCGGGACGGAGAAGAGACCCAGTACTTC. Translating gives CASSSRDGEETQYF. The variable domain in full, with the rest retrieved from reference TRBV7-9 and TRBJ2-5, is DTGVSQNPRHKITKRGQNVTFRCDPISEHNRLYWYRQTLGQGPEFLTYFQNEAQLEKSRLLSDRFSAERPKGSFSTLEIQRTEQGDSAMYLCASSSRDGEETQYFGPGTRLLVL.